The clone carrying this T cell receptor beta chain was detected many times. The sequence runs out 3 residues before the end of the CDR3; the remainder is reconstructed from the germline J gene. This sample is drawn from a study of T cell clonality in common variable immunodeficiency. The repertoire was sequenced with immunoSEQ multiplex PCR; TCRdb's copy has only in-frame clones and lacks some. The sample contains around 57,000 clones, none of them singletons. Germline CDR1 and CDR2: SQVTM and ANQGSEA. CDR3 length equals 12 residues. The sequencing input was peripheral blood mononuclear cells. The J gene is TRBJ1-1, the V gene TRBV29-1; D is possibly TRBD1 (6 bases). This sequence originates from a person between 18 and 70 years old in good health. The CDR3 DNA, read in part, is TGCAGCGTTGACCTCGGACAGTTTGAT. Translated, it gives CSVDLGQFD. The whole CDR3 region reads CSVDLGQFDAFF.